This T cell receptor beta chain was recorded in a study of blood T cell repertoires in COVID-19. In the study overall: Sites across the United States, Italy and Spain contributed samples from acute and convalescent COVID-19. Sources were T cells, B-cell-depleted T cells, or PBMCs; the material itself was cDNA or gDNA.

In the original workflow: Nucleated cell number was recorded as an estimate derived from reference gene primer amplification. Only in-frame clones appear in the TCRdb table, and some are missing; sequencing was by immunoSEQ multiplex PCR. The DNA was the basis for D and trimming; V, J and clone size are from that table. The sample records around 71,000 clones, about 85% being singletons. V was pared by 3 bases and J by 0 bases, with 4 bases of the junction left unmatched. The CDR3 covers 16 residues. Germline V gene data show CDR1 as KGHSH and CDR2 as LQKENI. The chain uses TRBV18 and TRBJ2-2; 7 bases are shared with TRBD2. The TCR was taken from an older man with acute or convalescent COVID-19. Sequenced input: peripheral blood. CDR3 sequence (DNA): TGTGCCAGCTCACCGCGGCTAGCGGCGAACACCGGGGAGCTGTTTTTT. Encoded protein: CASSPRLAANTGELFF. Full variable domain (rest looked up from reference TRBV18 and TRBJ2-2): NAGVMQNPRHLVRRRGQEARLRCSPMKGHSHVYWYRQLPEEGLKFMVYLQKENIIDESGMPKERFSAEFPKEGPSILRIQQVVRGDSAAYFCASSPRLAANTGELFFGEGSRLTVL.